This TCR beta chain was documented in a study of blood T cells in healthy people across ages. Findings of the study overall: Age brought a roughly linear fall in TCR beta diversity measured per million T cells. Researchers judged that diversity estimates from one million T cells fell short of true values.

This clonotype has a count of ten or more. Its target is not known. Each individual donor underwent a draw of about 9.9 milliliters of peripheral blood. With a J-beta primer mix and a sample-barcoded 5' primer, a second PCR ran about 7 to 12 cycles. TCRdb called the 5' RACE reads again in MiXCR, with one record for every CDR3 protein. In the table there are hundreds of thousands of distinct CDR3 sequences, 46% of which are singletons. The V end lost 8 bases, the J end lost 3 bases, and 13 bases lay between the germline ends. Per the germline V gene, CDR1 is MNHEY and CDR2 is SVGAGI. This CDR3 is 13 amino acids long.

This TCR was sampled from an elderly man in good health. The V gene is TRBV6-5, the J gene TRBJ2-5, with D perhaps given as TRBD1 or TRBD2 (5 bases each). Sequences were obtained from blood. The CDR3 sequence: CASRGTAEETQYF. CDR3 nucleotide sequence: TGTGCCAGCCGTGGGACGGCTGAAGAGACCCAGTACTTC.